The 11 T cell receptor beta chains reported below all come from one sample, sequenced in a study of Graves' ophthalmopathy and Graves' hyperthyroidism. Amplification from RNA transcripts yielded the TCR beta CDR3 regions. First-round RT-PCR employed HTBI primers, with a second-round multiplex PCR after it. TCRdb re-analysed the multiplex PCR reads in MiXCR, keeping a single row per CDR3 protein. The sample has about 500,000 distinct CDR3 sequences, less than 40% seen once. The source material was peripheral blood or thyroid tissue (not recorded which). The receptors stem from an adult man with Graves' hyperthyroidism.

This clonotype was observed many times. The junction and the germline gene differ at one end; a read error may be behind it. This rearrangement joins TRBV13 to TRBJ2-7, with D perhaps matching TRBD1 or TRBD2 (5 bases each). The germline V gene has CDR1 PRHDT and CDR2 FYEKMQ (reference sequence). The CDR3 contains 13 residues. CDR3 nucleotides: TGTGCCAGCAGCTTACCCAGCGAGGGACCCAGGGCTTTC. Translated: CASSLPSEGPRAF.

This clonotype was detected only once. A much larger clone lies a single base off, so this may be a read error. The chain joins TRBV25-1 to TRBJ1-2; D uncertain. The CDR3 runs 13 residues. V dropped 6 bases and J dropped 9 bases, with 17 bases sitting between them. Germline V gene data show CDR1 as MGHDK and CDR2 as SYGVNS. The CDR3 DNA reads as TGTGCCAGCAGCCTTCAAGCCCACCAACGCTACACCTTC. It is translated as CASSLQAHQRYTF.

The chain uses TRBV7-9 and TRBJ1-5; no clear D. This CDR3 spans 11 amino acids. The V gene lost 3 bases and the J gene lost 11 bases, with 8 bases spanning the gap. Per germline, CDR1 SEHNR and CDR2 FQNEAQ (reference sequence). The DNA of the CDR3 is TGTGCCAGCAGCTTTGGAGAGACCCAGCATTTT. The encoded protein is CASSFGETQHF.

This clonotype was seen a handful of times. The chain uses TRBV2 and TRBJ2-7; D gene uncertain. V lost 8 bases to trimming and J lost 3 bases, with 5 bases between them. The CDR3 has 10 amino acids. CDR1 SNHLY and CDR2 FYNNEI come from the germline V gene. CDR3 DNA sequence: TGTGCCAGCCGCGTCTACGAGCAGTACTTC. It yields the protein CASRVYEQYF.

A word on this clonotype: This CDR3 fails to terminate in the conserved phenylalanine or tryptophan, so it likely reflects a read error. No DNA is shown, since the ends of the CDR3 on it are uncertain; the CDR3 is the one TCRdb lists. This sequence joins TRBV12-3 or TRBV12-4 and TRBJ1-2; TRBD1, the D gene given by the table, was not confirmed from the DNA. A total of 8 residues make up the CDR3, ends included. The CDR3 sequence is CASSSGGI.

This chain uses TRBV30 with TRBJ1-2; D perhaps matches TRBD1 (6 bases). CDR1 and CDR2 from the germline V gene are GTSNPN and SVGIG (reference sequence). There are 18 residues in the CDR3. Trimming stripped 3 bases from V and 0 bases from J, with 23 bases between. The CDR3 sequence: CAWRSRGLTFLANYGYTF. The CDR3 bases are TGTGCCTGGAGATCCCGGGGGCTGACCTTTCTAGCTAACTATGGCTACACCTTC. The variable domain in full, completed from reference TRBV30 and TRBJ1-2, reads SQTIHQWPATLVQPVGSPLSLECTVEGTSNPNLYWYRQAAGRGLQLLFYSVGIGQISSEVPQNLSASRPQDRQFILSSKKLLLSDSGFYLCAWRSRGLTFLANYGYTFGSGTRLTVV.

At least ten counts were recorded for this clonotype. The V call is TRBV7-6, the J call TRBJ2-2, with 7 bases matching TRBD2. The CDR3 extends over 19 amino acids. Germline V gene data show CDR1 as SGHVS and CDR2 as FNYEAQ. Trimming at V came to 1 base and at J to 5 bases, leaving 16 bases not matched to a gene. CDR3 sequence: CASSLDRRGGRFLTGELFF. The DNA of the CDR3 is TGTGCCAGCAGCTTAGATAGGCGTGGCGGGAGATTTTTGACCGGGGAGCTGTTTTTT.

This clonotype was counted many times. The chain employs TRBV12-3 or TRBV12-4 and TRBJ2-5; D is unclear. This CDR3 spans 14 amino acids. Trimming removed 4 bases from V and 4 bases from J, with 13 bases in between. CDR3 in amino acids: CASSSSPWGETQYF. CDR3 nucleotide sequence: TGTGCCAGCAGTTCCTCCCCGTGGGGAGAGACCCAGTACTTC.

V is TRBV29-1 and J is TRBJ2-7; TRBD1 aligns across 7 bases. CDR3 length equals 14 residues. The V gene end was trimmed by 4 bases and the J gene end by 0 bases; junction bases not matched to a gene: 6. Germline CDR1 SQVTM, CDR2 ANQGSEA. The CDR3 reads CSVVRDRSSYEQYF. The CDR3 coding sequence is TGCAGCGTTGTACGGGACAGATCCTCCTACGAGCAGTACTTC.

CDR3: CASSDLDTIYF. The DNA of the CDR3 is TGTGCCAGCTCAGACCTTGACACCATATATTTT. The V call is TRBV18, the J call TRBJ1-3; no firm D call. Germline V CDR1 and CDR2: KGHSH, LQKENI. The CDR3 is 11 amino acids. V was trimmed by 5 bases and J by 8 bases, leaving 7 bases between them.

The rearrangement joins TRBV24-1 to TRBJ2-2; 12 positions agree with TRBD2. CDR1 is KGHDR and CDR2 is SFDVKD in the germline V gene. The CDR3 spans 17 residues. Losses at the gene ends were 4 bases for V and 5 bases for J; bases not matched to a gene: 7. CDR3 nucleotide sequence: TGTGCCACCAGTGACCCCGGACTAGCGGGACCTACCGGGGAGCTGTTTTTT. Its protein is CATSDPGLAGPTGELFF.